This T cell receptor beta chain is from a study of CD8+ T cells in alopecia areata. Collection of lesional scalp punch biopsies and peripheral blood was performed in alopecia areata patients. Following extraction, RNA underwent reverse transcription to cDNA, which served as the sequencing template. The repertoire was sequenced with immunoSEQ multiplex PCR; TCRdb's copy has only in-frame clones and lacks some. The repertoire consists of 90,000 to 120,000 clones, with about 50% occurring once and the leading ten covering 20% to 30%. The CDR3 covers 15 residues. Germline loops: CDR1 LGHNA, CDR2 YNFKEQ. Between the trimmed V and J ends, which lost 0 bases and 4 bases, there was a span of 12 bases.

Sequenced material: NKG2D-low CD8+ T cells sorted from blood. The sequence was obtained from a human donor with alopecia areata. This chain links TRBV4-2 with TRBJ1-2; D gene ambiguous. CDR3 loop: CASSQDRAPTYGYTF. As DNA, the CDR3 is TGTGCCAGCAGCCAAGATAGGGCTCCCACCTATGGCTACACCTTC.